The next 3 T cell receptor beta chains were all read from a single sample in a study of T cell changes during pregnancy in multiple sclerosis. Assay used: immunoSEQ multiplex PCR; TCRdb lists only in-frame clones, some missing. This table has some 37,000 clones, roughly 91% appearing once. This material consisted of CD4+ T cells from peripheral blood mononuclear cells, taken in the first trimester of pregnancy. Receptor source: a female donor with multiple sclerosis, enrolled in a pregnancy study.

The chain has TRBV4-2 and TRBJ1-4, with unresolved D. The CDR3 is 16 residues long. Trimming cost V 0 bases and J 7 bases, with 15 bases left between them. Germline V gives CDR1 LGHNA, CDR2 YNFKEQ. CDR3 loop: CASSQEVAAGSEKLFF. In DNA, the CDR3 is TGTGCCAGCAGCCAAGAAGTCGCGGCGGGCAGTGAAAAACTGTTTTTT.

The genes are TRBV27 and TRBJ2-3; possibly TRBD2 for D (6 bases). CDR3 size: 15 residues. Looked up from germline, CDR1 is MNHEY and CDR2 is SMNVEV (reference sequence). V gave up 6 bases and J gave up 1 base, with 14 bases separating them. The CDR3 DNA reads TGTGCCAGCAGGTATCGGGGCGGGGGCACAGATACGCAGTATTTT. Residues: CASRYRGGGTDTQYF.

This clone was recorded a few times. The gene calls are TRBV9 and TRBJ2-1; 10 bases map to TRBD2. The CDR3 runs 13 residues. Trimming cost V 4 bases and J 6 bases; bases outside gene matches: 1. Per the germline V gene, CDR1 is SGDLS and CDR2 is YYNGEE. CDR3 coding DNA: TGTGCCAGCAGCCTAGCGGGAGCCAATGAGCAGTTCTTC. Amino acids: CASSLAGANEQFF.